The 14 T cell receptor beta chains listed next were all sequenced from one sample in a study of T cells in Graves' hyperthyroidism and ophthalmopathy. RNA transcripts yielded amplified TCR beta CDR3 regions. The HTBI set primed first-round TCR CDR3 RT-PCR. MiXCR was run by TCRdb on the multiplex PCR reads, yielding one entry per CDR3 protein. The table shows around 250,000 distinct CDR3 sequences, with more than 14% occurring only once. Sequenced material: blood. These receptor sequences come from a woman in her 40s with Graves' hyperthyroidism that later progressed to Graves' ophthalmopathy.

This clonotype was detected ten times or more. The chain combines TRBV20-1 with TRBJ2-1, with 9 positions matching TRBD2. The V and J ends lost 2 bases and 9 bases, in that order; junction bases with no gene match: 5. Germline values: CDR1 DFQATT, CDR2 SNEGSKA (reference sequence). This CDR3 is built from 13 residues. The CDR3 loop is CSARWLAGLEQFF. The CDR3 DNA reads TGCAGTGCTAGATGGCTAGCGGGGCTTGAGCAGTTCTTC.

There are a few counts of this clonotype. The V and J genes are TRBV18 and TRBJ2-1, with D perhaps TRBD1 (5 bases). Trimming cost V 0 bases and J 15 bases, with 12 bases left between them. CDR3 size: 12 residues. Germline V gene data show CDR1 as KGHSH and CDR2 as LQKENI. The CDR3 nucleotides are TGTGCCAGCTCACCACCGGAAGGGGCTCGGTTCTTC. It specifies CASSPPEGARFF.

This clonotype turned up a few times. V and J are TRBV6-1 and TRBJ1-1; D remains unclear. CDR1 is MNHNS, CDR2 SASEGT, per germline. The CDR3 totals 13 residues. The ends were cut back, 6 bases at V and 4 bases at J, with 12 bases in the middle. The chain's CDR3 is CASSRGRFTEAFF. The CDR3 DNA is TGTGCCAGCAGCCGAGGGCGGTTCACTGAAGCTTTCTTT.

Many counts were recorded for this clonotype. The CDR3 DNA is TGTGCCAGCAGCGAAAGGGGGTGGGCGGGATACGAGCAGTTCTTC. It is translated as CASSERGWAGYEQFF. The chain links TRBV7-2 to TRBJ2-1; tentatively, D is TRBD1 or TRBD2 (6 bases each). The CDR3 contains 15 residues. Germline loops: CDR1 SGHTA, CDR2 FQGNSA. Trimming removed 5 bases at V and 10 bases at J, with 21 bases between.

This clonotype was seen at least ten times. The chain links TRBV5-1 to TRBJ2-1; TRBD2 matches 7 bases. V lost 6 bases and J lost 7; bases outside the gene matches: 10. The CDR3 loop spans 14 amino acids. The germline V gene has CDR1 SGHRS and CDR2 YFSETQ. The CDR3 loop is CASTRPGRVNEQFF. CDR3 in DNA: TGCGCCAGCACCAGGCCAGGGAGGGTGAATGAGCAGTTCTTC.

Many counts were recorded for this clonotype. The chain joins TRBV12-3 or TRBV12-4 to TRBJ2-4; weak D call: TRBD2 (6 bases). The V gene lost 6 bases and the J gene lost 6 bases, with 15 bases spanning the gap. The CDR3 loop spans 14 amino acids. CDR3 nucleotide sequence: TGTGCCAGCAGCCAGCCCGGGGGAGCAAACATTCAGTACTTC. Encoded protein: CASSQPGGANIQYF.

DNA of the CDR3: TGCGCCAGCAGCCAAGGCCTAGCGGGAGTGGCCGGGGAGCTGTTTTTT. Protein product: CASSQGLAGVAGELFF. The rearrangement uses TRBV4-1 and TRBJ2-2; 10 bases map to TRBD2. This CDR3 has 16 amino acids. Trimming at V came to 1 base and at J to 6 bases, leaving 5 bases not matched to a gene. The germline V gene encodes CDR1 MGHRA and CDR2 YSYEKL.

This clonotype was seen repeatedly, ten times or more. The chain combines TRBV28 with TRBJ1-2, with D possibly TRBD1 on 5 matching bases. This CDR3 has 15 amino acids. Trimming took off 2 bases at V and 0 bases at J, with 10 bases between the two ends. Germline V CDR1 and CDR2: MDHEN, SYDVKM. The CDR3 spells CASSLAAGSNYGYTF. The CDR3 DNA is TGTGCCAGCAGTTTAGCGGCAGGGTCTAACTATGGCTACACCTTC.

This clonotype was picked up many times. The chain recombines TRBV18 with TRBJ2-5; TRBD2 matches 11 bases. CDR1 and CDR2 from the germline V gene are KGHSH and LQKENI. The V segment lost 6 bases and the J segment 5 bases; nucleotides outside the gene matches: 8. This CDR3 region has 15 residues. This chain's CDR3 is CASSLLAGDVETQYF. The CDR3 DNA reads TGTGCCAGCTCTCTACTAGCGGGAGACGTTGAGACCCAGTACTTC. The variable domain in full, with the rest retrieved from reference TRBV18 and TRBJ2-5, is NAGVMQNPRHLVRRRGQEARLRCSPMKGHSHVYWYRQLPEEGLKFMVYLQKENIIDESGMPKERFSAEFPKEGPSILRIQQVVRGDSAAYFCASSLLAGDVETQYFGPGTRLLVL.

The chain combines TRBV20-1 with TRBJ2-4; D is perhaps TRBD2 (5 bases). CDR3 size: 13 residues. Per the germline V gene, CDR1 is DFQATT and CDR2 is SNEGSKA (reference sequence). Trimming stripped 5 bases from V and 1 base from J, with 9 bases between. DNA for the CDR3: TGCAGTGCTCACGGGGAGGCCAAAAACATTCAGTACTTC. Its translation: CSAHGEAKNIQYF.

This clonotype has only one observation. This sequence joins TRBV14 and TRBJ1-3; unclear D gene. Germline V CDR1 and CDR2: SGHDN, FVKESK. V was clipped by 4 bases and J by 2 bases, with 12 bases between them. The CDR3 has 15 residues. CDR3 region: CASSPEVPPGNTIYF. The DNA of the CDR3 is TGTGCCAGCAGCCCCGAGGTCCCCCCTGGAAACACCATATATTTT.

This chain joins TRBV28 and TRBJ2-1; 9 nucleotides align to TRBD2. V lost 2 bases, J lost 8 bases, and 7 bases stayed unmatched. The CDR3 is 15 residues long. Germline lookup yields CDR1 MDHEN and CDR2 SYDVKM. The CDR3 DNA reads as TGTGCCAGCAGTTTAGGGCGGGAGGGTAGGGATGAGCAGTTCTTC. Translated, it gives CASSLGREGRDEQFF.

This clonotype came up many times. The chain is built from TRBV28 and TRBJ2-1, with D perhaps TRBD1 (6 bases). Germline V gene data show CDR1 as MDHEN and CDR2 as SYDVKM. CDR3 size: 16 residues. The V and J ends lost 2 bases and 3 bases respectively, with 14 bases between them. Written as DNA, the CDR3 is TGTGCCAGCAGTTTACTGACCGGGACAAACTACAATGAGCAGTTCTTC. This codes for CASSLLTGTNYNEQFF. Filled out from reference TRBV28 and TRBJ2-1, the complete variable domain reads DVKVTQSSRYLVKRTGEKVFLECVQDMDHENMFWYRQDPGLGLRLIYFSYDVKMKEKGDIPEGYSVSREKKERFSLILESASTNQTSMYLCASSLLTGTNYNEQFFGPGTRLTVL.

The sample holds a few counts of this clonotype. The rearrangement uses TRBV28 and TRBJ1-5, with TRBD1 identical over 11 bases. Germline V gene data show CDR1 as MDHEN and CDR2 as SYDVKM. The CDR3 consists of 17 residues. Trimming took 6 bases from V and 7 from J; bases not matched to a gene: 14. The CDR3 spells CASSPDWTGGGRQPQHF. CDR3 DNA: TGTGCCAGCAGCCCCGACTGGACAGGGGGCGGAAGGCAGCCCCAGCATTTT.